The clone carrying this T cell receptor beta chain occurred a few times. What it binds is unknown. The data were taken from a study of CD8 T cells in ankylosing spondylitis. General study findings and limits: Past studies reported some motif variants in reactive arthritis synovial fluid and blood.

Germline values: CDR1 DFQATT, CDR2 SNEGSKA (reference sequence). V lost 0 bases and J lost 4; bases outside the gene matches: 8. This CDR3 is built from 16 residues. Using quantitative 5'-RACE with molecular barcodes, the authors made TCR beta libraries. TCRdb used MiXCR to reprocess the 5' RACE reads, holding one entry per CDR3 protein. Of some 250,000 distinct CDR3 sequences listed, 20% to 30% were seen once; the top ten hold 0.61%. The chain joins TRBV20-1 to TRBJ2-3, with 9 bases lining up with TRBD2. Input material: blood, either unsorted or a sorted T cell fraction (not recorded which). The sequence came from a male donor with ankylosing spondylitis or in good health (not recorded which). CDR3 residues: CSARDVSSGDPDTQYF. The CDR3 DNA follows: TGCAGTGCTAGAGATGTGTCTAGCGGGGACCCAGATACGCAGTATTTT.